The T cell receptor beta chain under discussion was sequenced for a study of identical twins. Germline V lookup: CDR1 SGHVS, CDR2 FQNEAQ. J was trimmed by 3 bases and V by 5 bases; bases with no gene match: 11. This CDR3 has 16 amino acids. Healthy Caucasians made up all donors. Carrying unique molecular identifiers, the cDNA also gained a universal primer site through template switching. TCRdb analysed the 5' RACE reads with MiXCR anew, one entry per CDR3 protein. The table lists approximately 500,000 distinct CDR3 sequences, 13% to 15% of them singletons, with 0.35% to 0.45% in the top ten. This clonotype was observed a handful of times. A further study also used this sample, focusing on yellow fever vaccine responses in identical twins.

The gene calls are TRBV7-8 and TRBJ1-1, with 8 nucleotides matching TRBD1. The sequenced sample consisted of CD4+ T cells sorted from blood. This receptor was taken from a young woman in good health. CDR3 nucleotides: TGTGCCAGCAGCCCGGACAGGGCGCCTGGGCACACTGAAGCTTTCTTT. Translated: CASSPDRAPGHTEAFF.